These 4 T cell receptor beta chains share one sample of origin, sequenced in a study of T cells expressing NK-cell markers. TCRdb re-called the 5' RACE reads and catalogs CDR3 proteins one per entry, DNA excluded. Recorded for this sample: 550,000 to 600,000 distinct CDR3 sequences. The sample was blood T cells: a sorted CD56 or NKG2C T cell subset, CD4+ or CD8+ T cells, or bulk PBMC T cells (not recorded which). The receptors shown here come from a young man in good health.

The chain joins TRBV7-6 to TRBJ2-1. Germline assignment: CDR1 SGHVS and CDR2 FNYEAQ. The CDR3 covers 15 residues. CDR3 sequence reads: CASSLGGSDYNEQFF. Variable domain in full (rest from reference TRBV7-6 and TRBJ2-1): GAGVSQSPRYKVTKRGQDVALRCDPISGHVSLYWYRQALGQGPEFLTYFNYEAQQDKSGLPNDRFSAERPEGSISTLTIQRTEQRDSAMYRCASSLGGSDYNEQFFGPGTRLTVL.

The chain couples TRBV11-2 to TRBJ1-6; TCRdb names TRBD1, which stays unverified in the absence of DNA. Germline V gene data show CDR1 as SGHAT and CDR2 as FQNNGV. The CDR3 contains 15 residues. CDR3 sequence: CASSPRDRGGSPLHF.

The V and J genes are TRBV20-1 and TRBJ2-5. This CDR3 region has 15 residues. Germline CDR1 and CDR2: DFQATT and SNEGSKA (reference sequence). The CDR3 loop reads CSAREFRAEQETQYF.

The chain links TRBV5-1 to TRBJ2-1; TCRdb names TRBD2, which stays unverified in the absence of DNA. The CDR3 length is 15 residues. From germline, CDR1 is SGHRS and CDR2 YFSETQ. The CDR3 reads CASSLGLAGVDEQFF.